The 10 T cell receptor beta chains in this list originate from one sample, sequenced in a study of shared clonotypes between healthy human individuals. This table comes from immunoSEQ multiplex PCR, and its TCRdb copy is limited to in-frame clones, with some not included. This sample has approximately 530,000 clones, with 90% to 96% found just once. The sample was naive CD4+ T cells sorted from blood. Subset meaning: CD45RA+ positively selected. These TCRs come from a woman aged 30 to 39 in good health.

Of note for this clone: Other DNA sequences in this specimen translate into the identical CDR3. The chain uses TRBV13 and TRBJ2-7; 10 bases fit TRBD1. Per the germline V gene, CDR1 is PRHDT and CDR2 is FYEKMQ (reference sequence). The V and J ends lost 5 bases and 1 base, in that order; junction bases with no gene match: 2. This CDR3 comprises 14 residues. The DNA for the CDR3 is TGTGCCAGCAGCCAGGGACAGGGGTCCTACGAGCAGTACTTC. Protein product: CASSQGQGSYEQYF.

The chain uses TRBV19 and TRBJ2-4, with 9 bases fitting TRBD1. V lost 5 bases and J lost 6; bases outside the gene matches: 5. The V gene's germline CDR1 is LNHDA and CDR2 SQIVND (reference sequence). The CDR3 extends over 14 amino acids. The CDR3 sequence: CASSLGQGLNIQYF. The CDR3 DNA reads as TGTGCCAGTAGTTTGGGACAGGGCTTAAACATTCAGTACTTC.

This chain joins TRBV28 and TRBJ1-4, with D unresolved. Germline loops: CDR1 MDHEN, CDR2 SYDVKM. This CDR3 has 12 residues. Trimming took off 5 bases at V and 8 bases at J, with 9 bases between the two ends. The CDR3 spells CASSPLIEKLFF. CDR3 in DNA: TGTGCCAGCAGTCCTCTGATAGAAAAACTGTTTTTT.

This rearrangement joins TRBV28 to TRBJ2-7; the D is unclear. Trimming left V 4 bases short and J 0 bases short, with 10 bases between. CDR1 is MDHEN, CDR2 SYDVKM, per germline. The CDR3 loop spans 14 amino acids. CDR3 protein: CASSYESNSYEQYF. DNA of the CDR3: TGTGCCAGCAGTTACGAGTCAAACTCCTACGAGCAGTACTTC. The full variable domain, in which reference TRBV28 and TRBJ2-7 provide the parts outside the CDR3, is DVKVTQSSRYLVKRTGEKVFLECVQDMDHENMFWYRQDPGLGLRLIYFSYDVKMKEKGDIPEGYSVSREKKERFSLILESASTNQTSMYLCASSYESNSYEQYFGPGTRLTVT.

The rearrangement uses TRBV19 and TRBJ2-1; the D call may be TRBD1 or TRBD2 (5 bases each). CDR3 size: 16 residues. The V and J ends lost 1 base and 0 bases respectively, with 10 bases between them. Germline CDR1 and CDR2: LNHDA and SQIVND (reference sequence). The CDR3 coding sequence is TGTGCCAGTAGTATAGCGGTGGGGGTCTCCTACAATGAGCAGTTCTTC. Translated: CASSIAVGVSYNEQFF.

This chain joins TRBV5-1 and TRBJ1-1; D perhaps matches TRBD1 (6 bases). The V gene lost 0 bases and the J gene lost 0 bases, with 15 bases spanning the gap. The germline V gene encodes CDR1 SGHRS and CDR2 YFSETQ. This CDR3 is 17 amino acids long. CDR3 in DNA: TGCGCCAGCAGCTTGGCTTCCGGGGGGCTCATGAACACTGAAGCTTTCTTT. Residues: CASSLASGGLMNTEAFF. Looking up the rest from reference TRBV5-1 and TRBJ1-1 gives the full variable domain: KAGVTQTPRYLIKTRGQQVTLSCSPISGHRSVSWYQQTPGQGLQFLFEYFSETQRNKGNFPGRFSGRQFSNSRSEMNVSTLELGDSALYLCASSLASGGLMNTEAFFGQGTRLTVV.

This clone was recorded a few times. The V call is TRBV11-2, the J call TRBJ2-7; 14 bases line up with TRBD2. J was trimmed by 4 bases and V by 5 bases; bases with no gene match: 16. Per the germline V gene, CDR1 is SGHAT and CDR2 is FQNNGV. The CDR3 has 19 amino acids. This CDR3 is CASSHYNLGTSGRPYEQYF. CDR3 coding DNA: TGTGCCAGCAGCCACTACAATCTCGGGACTAGCGGGAGACCGTACGAGCAGTACTTC.

The CDR3 sequence is CASSSGAESSTDTQYF. Here the CDR3 DNA reads TGTGCCAGCAGTTCTGGGGCAGAGTCTAGCACAGATACGCAGTATTTT. The chain carries TRBV28 and TRBJ2-3, with a tentative D call TRBD1 (5 bases). Trimming shortened V by 4 bases and J by 0 bases, and 14 bases separated the two germline ends. Germline V gene data show CDR1 as MDHEN and CDR2 as SYDVKM. The CDR3 has 16 amino acids.

The chain links TRBV15 to TRBJ2-1, with 10 bases identical to TRBD1. After removal of 1 base from V and 10 bases from J, the junction contained 13 bases not matched to a gene. This CDR3 region has 17 residues. The germline V gene has CDR1 LNHNV and CDR2 YYDKDF (reference sequence). The CDR3 nucleotides read TGTGCCACCAGCAGAGGGGCCGGGACAGGGGACCCGGGGGAGCAGTTCTTC. This codes for CATSRGAGTGDPGEQFF.

The genes are TRBV28 and TRBJ2-7; possible D gene TRBD1, 5 bases. Trimming took 2 bases from V and 3 from J, leaving 8 bases between them. CDR1 is MDHEN and CDR2 is SYDVKM in the germline V gene. The CDR3 length is 13 residues. The CDR3, as DNA: TGTGCCAGCAGTTTACAACAGGACTACGAGCAGTACTTC. It encodes CASSLQQDYEQYF.